The 7 T cell receptor beta chains listed next were all sequenced from one sample in a study of PD-L1 blockade in urothelial cancer (TCRdb year 2017). The library was obtained by the immunoSEQ multiplex PCR assay. As stored in TCRdb, this immuneACCESS dataset retains in-frame rearrangements with V and J assigned. A fraction of the clones does not appear; measured against another copy, unresolved V genes explain less than half of the discrepancy, and the remainder lacks a known reason. Across this sample there are around 70,000 clones, with 84% seen only once. Together, the top ten hold about 5.1% of the sample. The sample in question was PBMCs, obtained around atezolizumab (anti-PD-L1) treatment. The receptor set was obtained from a man between 65 and 85 years old with urothelial cancer.

This clone has just one count. The chain is built from TRBV2 and TRBJ2-1; 7 nucleotides line up with TRBD2. The CDR3 runs to 12 residues. Germline V lookup: CDR1 SNHLY, CDR2 FYNNEI. V lost 8 bases to trimming and J lost 7 bases; unmatched junction nucleotides: 5. CDR3 in amino acids: CASGTGGNEQFF. CDR3 coding DNA: TGTGCCAGCGGGACGGGGGGAAATGAGCAGTTCTTC.

The chain is built from TRBV5-5 and TRBJ2-2, with D unclear. The V gene lost 0 bases and the J gene lost 0 bases, with 9 bases spanning the gap. This CDR3 is built from 16 residues. Germline lookup yields CDR1 SGHKS and CDR2 YYEKEE (reference sequence). CDR3 loop: CASSLAGRANTGELFF. The CDR3 DNA follows: TGTGCCAGCAGCTTGGCAGGCAGAGCGAACACCGGGGAGCTGTTTTTT.

The chain is built from TRBV28 and TRBJ2-1; 13 bases agree with TRBD2. Trimming at V came to 5 bases and at J to 0 bases, leaving 7 bases not matched to a gene. The CDR3 has 18 residues. The germline gives CDR1 MDHEN, CDR2 SYDVKM. CDR3 nucleotide sequence: TGTGCCAGCAGTCCTCAGACTAGCGGGGGGAGCTCCTACAATGAGCAGTTCTTC. This encodes CASSPQTSGGSSYNEQFF.

The CDR3: CSGRTGGITGELFF. DNA of the CDR3: TGCAGCGGCAGGACAGGGGGTATCACCGGGGAGCTGTTTTTT. V usage is TRBV29-1 and J usage is TRBJ2-2; TRBD1 aligns across 10 bases. The CDR3 is 14 residues long. CDR1 SQVTM and CDR2 ANQGSEA come from the germline V gene. V lost 7 bases, J lost 4 bases, and 6 bases stayed unmatched.

The V and J genes are TRBV5-1 and TRBJ1-2; D is undetermined. This CDR3 has 14 residues. CDR1 SGHRS and CDR2 YFSETQ come from the germline V gene. V lost 0 bases to trimming and J lost 4 bases, with 10 bases between them. CDR3 in amino acids: CASSLAQRGYGYTF. In DNA form, the CDR3 reads TGCGCCAGCAGCTTGGCCCAGCGGGGCTATGGCTACACCTTC. The variable domain in full, with the rest retrieved from reference TRBV5-1 and TRBJ1-2, is KAGVTQTPRYLIKTRGQQVTLSCSPISGHRSVSWYQQTPGQGLQFLFEYFSETQRNKGNFPGRFSGRQFSNSRSEMNVSTLELGDSALYLCASSLAQRGYGYTFGSGTRLTVV.

The chain couples TRBV18 to TRBJ2-1; the D gene is possibly TRBD2 (6 bases). V was pared by 5 bases and J by 7 bases, with 15 bases between. In germline, CDR1 is KGHSH, CDR2 LQKENI. The CDR3 spans 14 residues. The CDR3 DNA sequence: TGTGCCAGCTCAGGCGGGACTCAAAGTAATGAGCAGTTCTTC. Amino acid sequence: CASSGGTQSNEQFF. Full variable domain (missing parts from reference TRBV18 and TRBJ2-1): NAGVMQNPRHLVRRRGQEARLRCSPMKGHSHVYWYRQLPEEGLKFMVYLQKENIIDESGMPKERFSAEFPKEGPSILRIQQVVRGDSAAYFCASSGGTQSNEQFFGPGTRLTVL.

The chain links TRBV19 to TRBJ2-1; no firm D call. This CDR3 comprises 13 residues. Trimming pared 6 bases from V and 0 bases from J, leaving 6 bases between. In germline, CDR1 is LNHDA, CDR2 SQIVND (reference sequence). The CDR3 sequence: CASSDFSYNEQFF. DNA of the CDR3: TGTGCCAGTAGCGACTTCTCCTACAATGAGCAGTTCTTC.